This T cell receptor (beta chain) was captured by sequencing in a study of shared clonotypes between healthy human individuals. It was CD45RO-negative cells, positively selected for CCR7, that made up naive CD8 cells, with terminally differentiated effector memory CD45RA+ cells excluded. The CDR3 covers 14 residues. Germline assignment: CDR1 MGHRA and CDR2 YSYEKL. The V gene lost 0 bases and the J gene lost 0 bases, with 6 bases spanning the gap. An even split of each subset's genomic DNA across several immunoSEQ plates was performed. Profiled with immunoSEQ multiplex PCR; TCRdb holds only in-frame clones, not every one. The profile covers about 1,800,000 clones, with just under 95% appearing a single time and less than 1.5% taken by the ten largest.

What was sequenced was naive CD8+ T cells sorted from blood. The chain is built from TRBV4-1 and TRBJ2-7; D uncertain. The sequence was collected from a young man in good health. CDR3 nucleotide sequence: TGCGCCAGCAGCCAAGATTCGTACTCCTACGAGCAGTACTTC. Its protein is CASSQDSYSYEQYF.